The 28 T cell receptor beta chains below come from one sample, sequenced in a study of shared clonotypes between healthy human individuals. The repertoire was sequenced with immunoSEQ multiplex PCR; TCRdb's copy has only in-frame clones and lacks some. The sample contains under 650,000 clones, almost 97% of which appear only once. The sequencing sample was made of naive CD4+ T cells sorted from blood. The subset was: CD45RA+ positively selected. These receptors all stem from a woman in her twenties or thirties in good health.

CDR3 region: CASSPAAGGPYEQYF. CDR3 nucleotide sequence: TGTGCCAGCAGCCCGGCCGCAGGGGGCCCCTACGAGCAGTACTTC. This chain uses TRBV28 with TRBJ2-7; 8 bases are shared with TRBD1. V was pared by 6 bases and J by 2 bases, with 9 bases of the junction left unmatched. The CDR3 length is 15 residues. In germline, CDR1 is MDHEN, CDR2 SYDVKM.

The rearrangement uses TRBV5-5 and TRBJ1-2; unclear D gene. The germline V and J ends were trimmed by 4 bases and 0 bases, with 10 bases remaining between them. Germline V gene data show CDR1 as SGHKS and CDR2 as YYEKEE (reference sequence). The CDR3 runs to 14 residues. CDR3 nucleotide sequence: TGTGCCAGCAGCGCGTCCTGGTCTAACTATGGCTACACCTTC. Residues: CASSASWSNYGYTF. Supplemented by reference TRBV5-5 and TRBJ1-2, the full variable domain reads DAGVTQSPTHLIKTRGQQVTLRCSPISGHKSVSWYQQVLGQGPQFIFQYYEKEERGRGNFPDRFSARQFPNYSSELNVNALLLGDSALYLCASSASWSNYGYTFGSGTRLTVV.

The chain links TRBV2 to TRBJ2-7; no clear D gene. There are 14 residues in the CDR3. V dropped 6 bases and J dropped 4 bases, with 16 bases sitting between them. Looked up from germline, CDR1 is SNHLY and CDR2 is FYNNEI. The CDR3 loop reads CASSPTSLPYEQYF. CDR3 in DNA: TGTGCCAGCAGCCCCACTTCCTTACCTTACGAGCAGTACTTC.

The count of this clone is one. V and J are TRBV15 and TRBJ1-6; D perhaps matches TRBD1 (5 bases). V was shortened by 1 base and J by 5 bases, with 9 bases between the two germline ends. Germline CDR1 is LNHNV and CDR2 is YYDKDF (reference sequence). CDR3 length: 15 residues. The CDR3 DNA is TGTGCCACCAGCAGAGCCCCCAGGGATAATTCACCCCTCCACTTT. It encodes CATSRAPRDNSPLHF. Together with reference TRBV15 and TRBJ1-6, the CDR3 gives the full variable domain: DAMVIQNPRYQVTQFGKPVTLSCSQTLNHNVMYWYQQKSSQAPKLLFHYYDKDFNNEADTPDNFQSRRPNTSFCFLDIRSPGLGDTAMYLCATSRAPRDNSPLHFGNGTRLTVT.

This clone has just one count. The chain joins TRBV28 to TRBJ1-1; D is ambiguous. There are 15 residues in the CDR3. The V end was cut by 5 bases, the J end by 1 base, with 14 bases between. Looked up from germline, CDR1 is MDHEN and CDR2 is SYDVKM. In nucleotides, the CDR3 is TGTGCCAGCAGTGTCCCACATGGACGGAACACTGAAGCTTTCTTT. Amino acids: CASSVPHGRNTEAFF.

This clone was counted once. V gene TRBV6-5 combines with J gene TRBJ1-2; 8 bases agree with TRBD1. Looked up from germline, CDR1 is MNHEY and CDR2 is SVGAGI. Trimming cost V 4 bases and J 5 bases; bases outside gene matches: 9. The CDR3 contains 15 residues. Written as DNA, the CDR3 is TGTGCCAGCAGTTTTATGACAGGGGAAGGGTATGGCTACACCTTC. The encoded protein is CASSFMTGEGYGYTF.

This chain uses TRBV4-2 with TRBJ2-7; possible D gene TRBD1, 6 bases. The CDR3 is 15 residues long. V lost 5 bases and J 5 bases, leaving 19 bases between the germline ends. The V gene's germline CDR1 is LGHNA and CDR2 YNFKEQ. The CDR3 loop reads CASSEGVVMENEQYF. The CDR3 DNA reads TGTGCCAGCAGCGAGGGGGTAGTTATGGAAAACGAGCAGTACTTC.

This clone was found once. The chain couples TRBV11-2 to TRBJ2-5; either TRBD1 or TRBD2 may fit D (5 bases each). The J call may not be correct, given that the DNA end is closer to TRBJ2-7. Germline CDR1 reads SGHAT; CDR2 reads FQNNGV. The CDR3 has 13 amino acids. For the CDR3, the DNA is TGTGCCAGCAGCCCCCGGGACCCCTACGAGCAGTACTTC. Translation: CASSPRDPYEQYF.

The rearrangement links TRBV5-1 to TRBJ1-1; D not resolved. V lost 2 bases and J 6 bases, leaving 14 bases between the germline ends. Germline CDR1 and CDR2: SGHRS and YFSETQ. This CDR3 spans 14 amino acids. For the CDR3, the DNA is TGCGCCAGCAGCTTTCGAAGTAATAAAGCTGAAGCTTTCTTT. Its protein is CASSFRSNKAEAFF.

The chain carries TRBV27 and TRBJ2-3; 8 nucleotides match TRBD2. The junction had 6 bases not matched to a gene; V was cut back by 3 bases and J by 4 bases. CDR3 length equals 15 residues. Germline values: CDR1 MNHEY, CDR2 SMNVEV (reference sequence). The CDR3 DNA reads TGTGCCAGCAGTTTGCGACTAGCGTTGTCAGATACGCAGTATTTT. Amino acid sequence: CASSLRLALSDTQYF.

CDR3 in amino acids: CASSLTDGYGYTF. The CDR3, as DNA: TGTGCCAGCAGCTTAACGGACGGATATGGCTACACCTTC. V and J are TRBV7-3 and TRBJ1-2; D not certain. Looked up from germline, CDR1 is SGHTA and CDR2 is FQGTGA. Between the trimmed V and J ends, which lost 0 bases and 5 bases, there was a span of 7 bases. The CDR3 sequence is 13 residues long. Together with reference TRBV7-3 and TRBJ1-2, the CDR3 gives the full variable domain: GAGVSQTPSNKVTEKGKYVELRCDPISGHTALYWYRQSLGQGPEFLIYFQGTGAADDSGLPNDRFFAVRPEGSVSTLKIQRTERGDSAVYLCASSLTDGYGYTFGSGTRLTVV.

CDR3 sequence (DNA): TGTGCCAGTAGTGCCGGACAGGGAAAAGAGACCCAGTACTTC. Encoded protein: CASSAGQGKETQYF. V is TRBV19 and J is TRBJ2-5; 8 positions agree with TRBD1. This CDR3 is 14 amino acids long. V shed 5 bases, J shed 3 bases, and the junction held 5 bases outside the gene matches. The V gene's germline CDR1 is LNHDA and CDR2 SQIVND (reference sequence).

The V gene is TRBV28, the J gene TRBJ2-7, with D perhaps assigned TRBD1 or TRBD2 (5 bases each). The germline V gene has CDR1 MDHEN and CDR2 SYDVKM. This CDR3 contains 15 residues. Trimming shortened V by 3 bases and J by 5 bases, and 17 bases separated the two germline ends. CDR3 in amino acids: CASSLRLRGPNEQYF. In DNA, the CDR3 is TGTGCCAGCAGTTTGAGGCTCCGGGGCCCCAACGAGCAGTACTTC.

V gene TRBV5-1 combines with J gene TRBJ2-3; D is undetermined. The CDR3 is 16 amino acids. The germline CDR1 and CDR2 sequences are SGHRS and YFSETQ. V lost 1 base and J 0 bases, leaving 12 bases between the germline ends. The CDR3 nucleotides read TGCGCCAGCAGCTTGTTCCCCGCTACCAGCACAGATACGCAGTATTTT. It codes for CASSLFPATSTDTQYF.

The chain couples TRBV18 to TRBJ1-3; D gene unclear. The CDR3 is 16 residues long. Germline values: CDR1 KGHSH, CDR2 LQKENI. Trimming pared 3 bases from V and 3 bases from J, leaving 15 bases between. CDR3: CASSPLEGRDGNTIYF. In DNA form, the CDR3 reads TGTGCCAGCTCACCTCTTGAGGGAAGAGATGGAAACACCATATATTTT.

The chain carries TRBV30 and TRBJ1-1; 9 bases are shared with TRBD1. CDR3 length equals 12 residues. CDR1 and CDR2 from the germline V gene are GTSNPN and SVGIG (reference sequence). Germline trimming cut 4 bases from V and 7 bases from J; bases unmatched to any gene: 4. The CDR3 nucleotides read TGTGCCTGGACTCCGGGACAGGGTGAAGCTTTCTTT. Translation gives CAWTPGQGEAFF. Supplemented by reference TRBV30 and TRBJ1-1, the full variable domain reads SQTIHQWPATLVQPVGSPLSLECTVEGTSNPNLYWYRQAAGRGLQLLFYSVGIGQISSEVPQNLSASRPQDRQFILSSKKLLLSDSGFYLCAWTPGQGEAFFGQGTRLTVV.

This chain connects TRBV30 to TRBJ1-1, with D perhaps matching TRBD1 (5 bases). CDR1 is GTSNPN and CDR2 is SVGIG in the germline V gene (reference sequence). The V gene lost 2 bases and the J gene lost 7 bases, with 8 bases spanning the gap. CDR3 size: 11 residues. The CDR3 nucleotides read TGTGCCTGGAGTACAGGAAGTGAAGCTTTCTTT. It codes for CAWSTGSEAFF.

The table lists this clone with a few counts. One end of the junction does not line up with germline, which may come from a read error. The chain carries TRBV20-1 and TRBJ1-1, with 7 bases lining up with TRBD1. Germline CDR1 DFQATT, CDR2 SNEGSKA (reference sequence). The CDR3 is 9 residues long. CDR3 in DNA: TGTAAACAGGGGCCCACAGCTTTCTTT. It yields the protein CKQGPTAFF.

The J gene is TRBJ2-2, the V gene TRBV19, with 10 bases that match TRBD1. The germline V gene encodes CDR1 LNHDA and CDR2 SQIVND (reference sequence). CDR3 length equals 14 residues. Trimming at V came to 5 bases and at J to 6 bases, leaving 3 bases not matched to a gene. CDR3 protein: CASSGQGGSGELFF. CDR3 DNA sequence: TGTGCCAGTAGTGGACAGGGGGGGTCCGGGGAGCTGTTTTTT. The full variable domain, in which reference TRBV19 and TRBJ2-2 provide the parts outside the CDR3, is DGGITQSPKYLFRKEGQNVTLSCEQNLNHDAMYWYRQDPGQGLRLIYYSQIVNDFQKGDIAEGYSVSREKKESFPLTVTSAQKNPTAFYLCASSGQGGSGELFFGEGSRLTVL.

There are a few counts of this clone. V and J are TRBV29-1 and TRBJ1-1, with D tentatively TRBD1 (5 bases). This CDR3 comprises 12 residues. Trimming removed 7 bases at V and 8 bases at J, with 17 bases between. Per the germline V gene, CDR1 is SQVTM and CDR2 is ANQGSEA. CDR3 sequence reads: CSGRTGRQEAFF. For the CDR3, the DNA is TGCAGCGGACGAACGGGACGGCAGGAAGCTTTCTTT.

V usage is TRBV9 and J usage is TRBJ2-7; maybe TRBD2 (7 bases). V dropped 9 bases and J dropped 3 bases, with 25 bases sitting between them. Germline CDR1 SGDLS, CDR2 YYNGEE. The CDR3 totals 16 residues. The CDR3 nucleotides are TGTGCCACAAGAAGGGGGGCCGGGACTATACTCTACGAGCAGTACTTC. Translated: CATRRGAGTILYEQYF.

The chain combines TRBV5-5 with TRBJ2-1, with 9 bases lining up with TRBD2. CDR3 length: 19 residues. V shed 1 base, J shed 4 bases, and the junction held 15 bases outside the gene matches. The germline gives CDR1 SGHKS, CDR2 YYEKEE (reference sequence). DNA for the CDR3: TGTGCCAGCAGCTTGCGGCTAGCGGGATCCGGAGAAATATACAATGAGCAGTTCTTC. Protein: CASSLRLAGSGEIYNEQFF.

This clone was seen once. The chain recombines TRBV2 with TRBJ2-7, with 8 bases matching TRBD1. The CDR3 loop spans 14 amino acids. Trimming at V came to 6 bases and at J to 0 bases, leaving 4 bases not matched to a gene. The germline CDR1 and CDR2 sequences are SNHLY and FYNNEI. CDR3 in amino acids: CASRAGQASYEQYF. The CDR3 region has the DNA TGTGCCAGCAGGGCGGGACAGGCCTCCTACGAGCAGTACTTC. Filled out from reference TRBV2 and TRBJ2-7, the complete variable domain reads EPEVTQTPSHQVTQMGQEVILRCVPISNHLYFYWYRQILGQKVEFLVSFYNNEISEKSEIFDDQFSVERPDGSNFTLKIRSTKLEDSAMYFCASRAGQASYEQYFGPGTRLTVT.

The J gene is TRBJ2-1, the V gene TRBV4-1, with TRBD1 matching 11 bases. V shed 1 base and J 8 bases; nucleotides not matched to a gene: 7. There are 16 residues in the CDR3. Germline CDR1 and CDR2: MGHRA and YSYEKL. The CDR3 sequence: CASSQGWTGGYDEQFF. For the CDR3, the DNA is TGCGCCAGCAGCCAAGGATGGACAGGGGGCTATGATGAGCAGTTCTTC.

V and J are TRBV27 and TRBJ2-5; unclear D gene. The J call is in doubt because the DNA end fits TRBJ2-7 better. CDR3 length: 14 amino acids. The germline V gene encodes CDR1 MNHEY and CDR2 SMNVEV (reference sequence). The CDR3 coding sequence is TGTGCCAGCAGTTTAACATCCCCCTCCTACGAGCAGTACTTC. Translating gives CASSLTSPSYEQYF.

J is TRBJ2-1 and V is TRBV7-2; 10 positions agree with TRBD2. CDR1 and CDR2 from the germline V gene are SGHTA and FQGNSA. Trimming at V came to 3 bases and at J to 4 bases, leaving 6 bases not matched to a gene. The CDR3 consists of 16 residues. This CDR3 reads CASSFVAGGEYNEQFF. The CDR3 DNA is TGTGCCAGCAGCTTCGTAGCGGGAGGAGAATACAATGAGCAGTTCTTC.

The chain uses TRBV11-1 and TRBJ2-1; D is ambiguous. The CDR3 has 11 amino acids. Deletions cut 1 base from V and 12 bases from J, with 7 bases between. From germline, CDR1 is SGHAT and CDR2 FQDESV (reference sequence). The CDR3 coding sequence is TGTGCCAGCAGCTTAGGGCGAGCGCAGTTCTTC. Amino acid sequence: CASSLGRAQFF.

The gene calls are TRBV19 and TRBJ2-2; 9 bases agree with TRBD2. Germline loops: CDR1 LNHDA, CDR2 SQIVND (reference sequence). The CDR3 has 14 amino acids. V trimming: 10 bases; J trimming: 1 base; junction bases outside the gene matches: 4. CDR3 in amino acids: CATATSGNTGELFF. The CDR3, as DNA: TGTGCCACCGCGACTAGCGGGAACACCGGGGAGCTGTTTTTT.